This T cell receptor beta chain derives from a study of T cells in localized non-small cell lung cancer (dated by TCRdb to 2018 to 2021). Some background on the complete study: The study examined T cell repertoires in roughly 240 patients with early-stage NSCLC and compared tumors with uninvolved tumor-adjacent lungs. The cohort comprised approximately 240 treatment-naïve NSCLC patients with resected, localized lung tumors. NSCLC patients had a mean age of approximately 72 years, and 129 were male and about 110 female. Study-level results and caveats: Of the top 100 tumor clones, a median of approximately 60 were detected in paired uninvolved adjacent lung; about 26 were also among that lung's top 100. Because multi-region sequencing of the tumors was not done, intratumor heterogeneity could not be ruled out. Because the study design was exploratory, TCR variables were selected using unadjusted p-values without false-discovery rate correction. Higher blood T cell density associated with longer overall survival, while higher adjacent-lung clonality associated with shorter survival. Uninvolved tumor-adjacent lung showed the highest T cell clonality, higher than tumor, which suggests more focused antigenic responses in the adjacent lung.

In regard to this clone: Its antigen is currently not known. No clone much larger than this one lies a single base away; base qualities are absent.

At diagnosis, peripheral blood, uninvolved tumor-adjacent lung and tumor were collected and stored as a combination of fresh-frozen and FFPE material. For TCR repertoire profiling, blood samples were analyzed as peripheral blood mononuclear cells. TCR beta CDR3 regions were sequenced from DNA using the immunoSEQ Assay. The authors' pipeline ran thus. T cell density was computed as TCR beta template counts normalized to usable DNA estimated by amplifying housekeeping genes. The preseqR package was used to estimate richness by extrapolating to 400,000 templates for PBMC samples and to 120,000 templates for tissue samples. Clonality was defined by subtracting Pielou's evenness from one. Differential abundance testing on productive amino-acid clonotypes, with a minimum total count of 5 and an alpha of 0.1, was used to identify tissue-enriched TCRs. The Jaccard Index and the Morisita Overlap Index were used to quantify repertoire overlap between compartments. GLIPH clustered TCR beta CDR3s with public tetramer-defined viral CDR3s; viral motifs required at least three viral sequences plus V-gene enrichment. Sourced from immuneACCESS, this table was stored by TCRdb with only in-frame sequences that have V and J called. A share of the clones is absent; for the studies checked, an unresolved V gene accounts for under half, and the remainder has no known explanation. The DNA gave D and trimming, while V, J and clone size come from that table. In all, the sample holds about 11,000 clones, and around nine tenths of those were seen once. The biggest ten clones account for roughly 13% of the sample.

The sequences come from peripheral blood, collected before any cancer treatment. The clonotype comes from a male donor aged 60 or over with stage III lung adenocarcinoma.

CDR3 sequence: CASSSTGTGLYEQYF. The DNA is TGTGCCAGCAGTTCCACCGGGACAGGGTTATACGAGCAGTACTTC. Here the chain combines TRBV28 and TRBJ2-7; TRBD1 aligns with 9 central bases. The germline V end is reduced by 4 bases and the J end by 4 bases; junction bases left unmatched: 8. CDR1 and CDR2 were assigned from the germline V gene as MDHEN and SYDVKM. Reading from cysteine to phenylalanine, the CDR3 counts 15 amino acids. The sequence is cut down to CDR3 DNA, 45 bases in frame from base 1.